A single sample is the source of the 11 T cell receptor beta chains below, sequenced in a study of CD8+CD57+ T cells in acquired aplastic anemia. TCR beta VDJ and CDR3 were profiled, and genomic DNA was the template. One entry per CDR3 protein results from TCRdb running MiXCR on the reads. Of under 500,000 distinct CDR3 sequences listed, about a third are singletons. It was patients with CD8+CD57+ cell expansion by flow cytometry who were chosen for sequencing. Sequencing used sorted CD4+, CD8+, or CD8+CD57+ T cells (not recorded which) from PBMCs. These receptors were taken from a human donor with aplastic anemia.

This clonotype has just a few counts. The chain links TRBV5-4 to TRBJ2-5; TRBD2 might be the D (6 bases). The CDR3 has 14 residues. The germline V gene has CDR1 SGHNT and CDR2 YYREEE (reference sequence). V dropped 4 bases and J dropped 3 bases, with 13 bases sitting between them. The CDR3 is CASSLALTEETQYF. In nucleotides, the CDR3 is TGTGCCAGCAGCCTAGCGTTAACCGAAGAGACCCAGTACTTC.

At least ten counts were recorded for this clonotype. This rearrangement joins TRBV7-2 to TRBJ1-1, with 7 bases that match TRBD1. V lost 5 bases to trimming and J lost 6 bases; unmatched junction nucleotides: 9. CDR1 is SGHTA, CDR2 FQGNSA, per germline. The CDR3 is 14 residues long. CDR3 bases: TGTGCCAGCAGCACCCTGACAGGGACCGCTGAAGCTTTCTTT. This encodes CASSTLTGTAEAFF.

The chain uses TRBV12-3 or TRBV12-4 and TRBJ2-7; 7 bases are a match to TRBD2. After removal of 6 bases from V and 3 bases from J, the junction contained 8 bases not matched to a gene. The CDR3 runs 14 residues. CDR3 loop: CASRLSGESYEQYF. The CDR3 DNA reads TGTGCCAGCAGACTGAGCGGGGAGAGCTACGAGCAGTACTTC.

CDR3 region: CASSVRWDDSPTGELFF. The CDR3 DNA reads TGTGCCAGCAGCGTACGGTGGGATGACAGCCCCACCGGGGAGCTGTTTTTT. The rearrangement joins TRBV7-8 to TRBJ2-2; possibly TRBD1 for D (5 bases). Germline CDR1 and CDR2: SGHVS and FQNEAQ. The CDR3 totals 17 residues. The V gene lost 5 bases and the J gene lost 4 bases, with 20 bases spanning the gap. The whole variable domain, remainder taken from reference TRBV7-8 and TRBJ2-2, is GAGVSQSPRYKVAKRGQDVALRCDPISGHVSLFWYQQALGQGPEFLTYFQNEAQLDKSGLPSDRFFAERPEGSVSTLKIQRTQQEDSAVYLCASSVRWDDSPTGELFFGEGSRLTVL.

Notes on this clonotype: Just one base apart from a much larger clone, this may be a read error. V usage is TRBV6-1 and J usage is TRBJ2-7; TRBD1 might be the D (6 bases). The germline gives CDR1 MNHNS, CDR2 SASEGT. The CDR3 length is 13 residues. DNA of the CDR3: TGTGCCAGCAGTGAAGGCAGGGGTTACGAGCAGCACTTC. Protein sequence: CASSEGRGYEQHF.

Many counts were recorded for this clonotype. V gene TRBV29-1 combines with J gene TRBJ1-2; 7 bases map to TRBD1. CDR1 SQVTM and CDR2 ANQGSEA come from the germline V gene. This CDR3 has 14 residues. Trimming removed 4 bases from V and 5 bases from J; junction bases left unmatched: 10. The CDR3 sequence: CSVVRQGTGYGYTF. The CDR3 DNA reads as TGCAGCGTTGTTAGACAGGGAACGGGGTATGGCTACACCTTC.

To note about this clonotype: This may be a read error, as it is one base from a much larger clone. V and J are TRBV6-1 and TRBJ2-1; either TRBD1 or TRBD2 may fit D (5 bases each). Deletions cut 8 bases from V and 10 bases from J, with 21 bases between. This CDR3 region has 14 residues. Germline CDR1 and CDR2: MNHNS and SASEGT. The CDR3 coding sequence is TGTGCCAGCCATCGGACGAACAGTGGGGACGAGCAGTTCTTC. It translates to CASHRTNSGDEQFF.

This clonotype was detected a few times. CDR3 in DNA: TGCAGTGCTGCCAGGGGCACCGGGGAGCTGTTTTTT. Protein product: CSAARGTGELFF. The chain recombines TRBV20-1 with TRBJ2-2, with a tentative D call TRBD1 (6 bases). Germline-derived CDR1 and CDR2 are DFQATT and SNEGSKA (reference sequence). Trimming stripped 5 bases from V and 4 bases from J, with 8 bases between. The CDR3 totals 12 residues.

This clonotype was seen ten or more times. J is TRBJ2-7 and V is TRBV19; 12 nucleotides agree with TRBD2. Trimming cost V 4 bases and J 6 bases; bases outside gene matches: 4. This CDR3 has 14 amino acids. The germline V gene encodes CDR1 LNHDA and CDR2 SQIVND (reference sequence). The chain's CDR3 is CASSRLAGESEQYF. CDR3 nucleotides: TGTGCCAGTAGTAGACTAGCGGGAGAGAGCGAGCAGTACTTC.

To note about this clonotype: This may stem from a read error, because a much larger clone lies one nucleotide away. The chain is built from TRBV20-1 and TRBJ1-1; the D gene is possibly TRBD1 (5 bases). Germline CDR1 and CDR2: DFQATT and SNEGSKA (reference sequence). This CDR3 has 13 amino acids. Here the CDR3 reads CSAHRRMNAEAFF. The CDR3 region has the DNA TGCAGTGCACACAGGAGGATGAACGCTGAAGCTTTCTTT.

The rearrangement uses TRBV11-1 and TRBJ2-3; D is uncertain. CDR1 SGHAT and CDR2 FQDESV come from the germline V gene (reference sequence). There are 15 residues in the CDR3. V lost 5 bases, J lost 0 bases, and 12 bases lay in between. The CDR3 reads CASSHPDTSTDTQYF. The CDR3 bases are TGTGCCAGCAGCCATCCTGATACTAGCACAGATACGCAGTATTTT. Variable domain in full (rest from reference TRBV11-1 and TRBJ2-3): EAEVAQSPRYKITEKSQAVAFWCDPISGHATLYWYRQILGQGPELLVQFQDESVVDDSQLPKDRFSAERLKGVDSTLKIQPAELGDSAMYLCASSHPDTSTDTQYFGPGTRLTVL.